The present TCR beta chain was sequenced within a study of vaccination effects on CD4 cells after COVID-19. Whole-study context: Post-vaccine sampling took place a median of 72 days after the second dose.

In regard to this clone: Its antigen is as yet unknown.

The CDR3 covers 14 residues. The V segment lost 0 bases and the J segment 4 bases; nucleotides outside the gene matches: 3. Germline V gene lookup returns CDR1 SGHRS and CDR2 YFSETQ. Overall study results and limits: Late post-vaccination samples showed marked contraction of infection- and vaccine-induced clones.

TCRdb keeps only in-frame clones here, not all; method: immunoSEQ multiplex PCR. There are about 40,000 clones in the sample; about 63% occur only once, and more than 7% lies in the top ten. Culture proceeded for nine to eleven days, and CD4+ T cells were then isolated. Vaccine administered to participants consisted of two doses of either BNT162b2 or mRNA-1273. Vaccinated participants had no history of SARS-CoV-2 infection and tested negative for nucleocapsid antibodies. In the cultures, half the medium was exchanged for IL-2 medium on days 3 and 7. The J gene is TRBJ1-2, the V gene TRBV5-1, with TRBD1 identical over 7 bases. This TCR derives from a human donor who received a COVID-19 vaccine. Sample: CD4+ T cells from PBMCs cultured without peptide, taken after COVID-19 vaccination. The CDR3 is CASSLEGTAYGYTF. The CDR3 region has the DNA TGCGCCAGCAGCTTGGAGGGGACAGCCTATGGCTACACCTTC.